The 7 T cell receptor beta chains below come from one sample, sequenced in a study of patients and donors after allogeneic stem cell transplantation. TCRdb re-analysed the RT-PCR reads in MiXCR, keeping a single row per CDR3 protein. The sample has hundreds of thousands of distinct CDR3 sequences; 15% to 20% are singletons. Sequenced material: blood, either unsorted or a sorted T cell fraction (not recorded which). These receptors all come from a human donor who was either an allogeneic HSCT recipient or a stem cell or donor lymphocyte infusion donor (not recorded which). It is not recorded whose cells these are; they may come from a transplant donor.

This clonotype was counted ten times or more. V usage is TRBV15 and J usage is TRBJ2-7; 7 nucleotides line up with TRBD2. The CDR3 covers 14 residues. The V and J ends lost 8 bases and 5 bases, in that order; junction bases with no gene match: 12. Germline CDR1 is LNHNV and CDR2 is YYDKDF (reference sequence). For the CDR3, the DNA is TGTGCCACCTCTTCGGGGCGGGAGCACGACGAGCAGTACTTC. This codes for CATSSGREHDEQYF. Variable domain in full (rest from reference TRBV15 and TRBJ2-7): DAMVIQNPRYQVTQFGKPVTLSCSQTLNHNVMYWYQQKSSQAPKLLFHYYDKDFNNEADTPDNFQSRRPNTSFCFLDIRSPGLGDTAMYLCATSSGREHDEQYFGPGTRLTVT.

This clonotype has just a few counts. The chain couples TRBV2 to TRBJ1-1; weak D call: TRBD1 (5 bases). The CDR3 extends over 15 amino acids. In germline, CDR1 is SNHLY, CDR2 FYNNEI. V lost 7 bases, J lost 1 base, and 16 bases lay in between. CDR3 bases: TGTGCCAGCACCGAGTCCAGGACACCGAACACTGAAGCTTTCTTT. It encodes CASTESRTPNTEAFF.

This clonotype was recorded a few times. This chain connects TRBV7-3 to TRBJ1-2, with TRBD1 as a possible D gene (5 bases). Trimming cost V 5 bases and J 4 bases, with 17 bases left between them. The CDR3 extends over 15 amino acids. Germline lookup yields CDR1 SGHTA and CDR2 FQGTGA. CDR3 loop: CASSDPSAGGYGYTF. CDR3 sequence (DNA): TGTGCCAGCAGCGACCCTTCTGCGGGGGGCTATGGCTACACCTTC.

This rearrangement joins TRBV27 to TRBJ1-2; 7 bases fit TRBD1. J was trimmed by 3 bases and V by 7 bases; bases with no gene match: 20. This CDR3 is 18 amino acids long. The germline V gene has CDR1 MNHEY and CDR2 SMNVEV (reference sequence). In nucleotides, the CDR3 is TGTGCCAGCACCAGAAGGGGACAGCTTCCGTTCCCAGACTATGGCTACACCTTC. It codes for CASTRRGQLPFPDYGYTF.

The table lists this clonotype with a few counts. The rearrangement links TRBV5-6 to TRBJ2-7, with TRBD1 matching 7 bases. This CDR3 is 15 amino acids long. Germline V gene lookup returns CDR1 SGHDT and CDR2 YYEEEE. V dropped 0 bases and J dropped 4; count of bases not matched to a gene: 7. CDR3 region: CASSLGGQVAYEQYF. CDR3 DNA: TGTGCCAGCAGCTTGGGAGGACAGGTCGCTTACGAGCAGTACTTC.

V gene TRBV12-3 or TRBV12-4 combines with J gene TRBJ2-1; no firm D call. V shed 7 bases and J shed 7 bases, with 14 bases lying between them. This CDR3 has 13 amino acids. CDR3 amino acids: CASTPQVWNEQFF. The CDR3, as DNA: TGTGCCAGCACCCCTCAGGTTTGGAATGAGCAGTTCTTC.

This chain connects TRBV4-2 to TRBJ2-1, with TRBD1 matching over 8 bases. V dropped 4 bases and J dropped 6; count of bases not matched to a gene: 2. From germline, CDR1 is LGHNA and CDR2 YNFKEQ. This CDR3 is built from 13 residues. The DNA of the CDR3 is TGTGCCAGCAGCCCCGGACAGGGCAATGAGCAGTTCTTC. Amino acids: CASSPGQGNEQFF.